The present entry profiles one T cell receptor (beta chain) with its context. Trimming left V 4 bases short and J 0 bases short, with 17 bases between. The CDR3 has 17 residues. Germline lookup yields CDR1 SGHRS and CDR2 YFSETQ. As it was prepared, the TCRbeta library received unique molecular identifiers. TCRdb analysed the PCR reads with MiXCR anew, one entry per CDR3 protein. Seen here are more than 150,000 distinct CDR3 sequences, roughly 15% observed once, and the top ten hold about 12%. This entry belongs to a study of T-cell reconstitution after alpha-beta-depleted transplantation in children. The chain combines TRBV5-1 with TRBJ2-1; D tentatively fits TRBD1 or TRBD2 (5 bases each). The TCR comes from a human donor who donated a stem cell graft to a child with acute lymphoblastic leukemia. Sequences were derived from PBMCs from the stem cell graft donor, sampled from the stem cell graft. CDR3 residues: CASSARGDISSYNEQFF. CDR3 nucleotide sequence: TGCGCCAGCAGCGCCCGGGGCGACATTAGCTCCTACAATGAGCAGTTCTTC.